A selection of T cell receptor beta chains follows, all from one sample in a study of shared clonotypes between healthy human individuals. This table comes from immunoSEQ multiplex PCR, and its TCRdb copy is limited to in-frame clones, with some not included. The sample contains some 2 million clones, about 95% of which appear only once. The sample consisted of naive CD8+ T cells sorted from blood. The receptor set was obtained from a man aged 18 to 35 in good health. CDR3s include the opening cysteine and the closing phenylalanine or tryptophan. The order of the fields is V gene, CDR3 protein.

V gene: TRBV19; CDR3 protein: CASSIRTGGIPNYGYTF
V gene: TRBV27; CDR3 protein: CASTRLAGSGTDTQYF
V gene: TRBV7-9; CDR3 protein: CASSPTGVEQFF
V gene: TRBV6-6; CDR3 protein: CASSYSKGLAGYEQYF
V gene: TRBV5-1; CDR3 protein: CASSLESDDNYGYTF
V gene: TRBV6-5; CDR3 protein: CASSTGNLGYEQYF
V gene: TRBV6-1; CDR3 protein: CASSEGDMSSYEQYF
V gene: TRBV5-4; CDR3 protein: CASSQFGVSEVYEQYF
V gene: TRBV29-1; CDR3 protein: CSVEAGDRGIGELFF
V gene: TRBV28; CDR3 protein: CASSSAVYSNQPQHF
V gene: TRBV6-5; CDR3 protein: CASSYSGTSGNNEQFF
V gene: TRBV27; CDR3 protein: CASSLSGGTGFYEQYF
V gene: TRBV27; CDR3 protein: CASRGGLSYNEQFF
V gene: TRBV19; CDR3 protein: CASSDQGGPQHF
V gene: TRBV7-2; CDR3 protein: CASSLVSTDEQYF
V gene: TRBV7-9; CDR3 protein: CASSLGQGSWPLHF
V gene: TRBV18; CDR3 protein: CASSPPPGYEQYF
V gene: TRBV14; CDR3 protein: CASSQVTGPPSTDTQYF
V gene: TRBV5-6; CDR3 protein: CASSLWGGGDGYTF
V gene: TRBV5-1; CDR3 protein: CASSLRTGYEYEQYF
V gene: TRBV14; CDR3 protein: CASSQSSRTYNEQFF
V gene: TRBV4-1; CDR3 protein: CASSHTSGSQETQYF
V gene: TRBV2; CDR3 protein: CASSGPGLAGDEQYF
V gene: TRBV6-5; CDR3 protein: CASSWGSNTGELFF
V gene: TRBV15; CDR3 protein: CATSSLQGWEQYF